Listed below are T cell receptor beta chains from one sample, sequenced in a study. Method: immunoSEQ multiplex PCR; TCRdb's copy keeps in-frame clones and lacks some. The sample has 45,000 to 55,000 clones, 85% to 95% seen once. Sequencing was carried out using PBMCs. All receptors derive from a man in his forties or fifties with rheumatoid arthritis. Both conserved end residues are trimmed from each CDR3.

CDR3 protein | J gene | V gene
SVEPDTDTQY | TRBJ2-3 | TRBV29-1
ASSLEGDTIGYT | TRBJ1-2 | TRBV7-2
ASSLEVFRQRFNEKLF | TRBJ1-4 | TRBV5-8
ASSPPEQDTQY | TRBJ2-3 | TRBV19
SAYDSEAF | TRBJ1-1 | TRBV20-1
ASSATGDNTEAF | TRBJ1-1 | TRBV9
ASSAGDYNEQF | TRBJ2-1 | TRBV11-3
ASSLRDTDTQY | TRBJ2-3 | TRBV5-1
ASRRGYT | TRBJ1-2 | TRBV2
ASSESYASGGTDTQY | TRBJ2-3 | TRBV10-1
ASSSTMEYGYT | TRBJ1-2 | TRBV5-6
ASSLASEIRRNEQY | TRBJ2-7 | TRBV11-1
ASSRQAGASYEQY | TRBJ2-7 | TRBV19
ASRGTGVNTQY | TRBJ2-3 | TRBV6-5
ATSRDRISSYEQY | TRBJ2-7 | TRBV15
ASSFSGSSYNEQF | TRBJ2-1 | TRBV5-4
ASSMSLTGWGDEQF | TRBJ2-1 | TRBV19
ASRTPRSLQF | TRBJ2-1 | TRBV19
ASSNIGQTGELF | TRBJ2-2 | TRBV2
ASSVGGRGGETQY | TRBJ2-5 | TRBV9
ASSPLGGGGDEQY | TRBJ2-7 | TRBV9
ASSADRGRLNNSPLH | TRBJ1-6 | TRBV7-9
ASSPFDAGNSPLH | TRBJ1-6 | TRBV6-5
ATSRGQGDNYGYT | TRBJ1-2 | TRBV15
AREGGTTNEKLF | TRBJ1-4 | TRBV2
ASSLNRDGYEQY | TRBJ2-7 | TRBV6-5
ASSLVPGTYEQY | TRBJ2-7 | TRBV7-9
SVLETGLRGQPQH | TRBJ1-5 | TRBV29-1
ASSSYGGPSYEQY | TRBJ2-7 | TRBV13
ASSPVAGTGNEQF | TRBJ2-1 | TRBV11-2